This TCR beta chain was sequenced during a study of blood T cell repertoires in COVID-19. Study context: Sites in the United States, Italy and Spain provided acute and convalescent COVID-19 samples. Sources were T cells, B-cell-depleted T cells, or PBMCs; the material itself was cDNA or gDNA.

Libraries were prepared by immunoSEQ multiplex PCR; TCRdb keeps only in-frame clonotypes and omits some of them. The table shows approximately 250,000 clones, with 84% occurring only once. The CDR3 sequence is 17 residues long. Germline V lookup: CDR1 KGHSH, CDR2 LQKENI. Deletions cut 0 bases from V and 0 bases from J, with 12 bases between. Sample: peripheral blood. The chain links TRBV18 to TRBJ2-4; D might be TRBD2 (5 bases). The source of this sequence is a human donor in a cohort sampled during active COVID-19. CDR3 sequence reads: CASSPPGLPLAKNIQYF. The CDR3 DNA is TGTGCCAGCTCACCACCCGGACTTCCGCTAGCCAAAAACATTCAGTACTTC.